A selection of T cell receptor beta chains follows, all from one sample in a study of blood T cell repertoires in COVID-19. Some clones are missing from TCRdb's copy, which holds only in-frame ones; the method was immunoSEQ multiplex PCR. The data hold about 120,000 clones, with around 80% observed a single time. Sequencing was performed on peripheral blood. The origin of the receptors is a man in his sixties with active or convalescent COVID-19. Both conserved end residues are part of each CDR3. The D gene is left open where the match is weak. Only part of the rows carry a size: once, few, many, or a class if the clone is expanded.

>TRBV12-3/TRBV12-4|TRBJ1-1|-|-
CASSFRGGTEAFF
TGTGCCAGCAGTTTCAGGGGCGGCACTGAAGCTTTCTTT
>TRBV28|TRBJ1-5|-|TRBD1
CASSQGAGDQPQHF
TGTGCCAGCAGTCAGGGGGCTGGCGATCAGCCCCAGCATTTT
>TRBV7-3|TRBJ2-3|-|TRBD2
CASSSGLAWADTQYF
TGTGCCAGCAGCTCCGGACTAGCGTGGGCAGATACGCAGTATTTT
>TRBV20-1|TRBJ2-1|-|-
CSAGQQFEQFF
TGCAGTGCTGGCCAACAGTTTGAGCAGTTCTTC
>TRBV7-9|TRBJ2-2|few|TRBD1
CASSPGQGENTGELFF
TGTGCCAGCAGCCCCGGACAGGGGGAGAACACCGGGGAGCTGTTTTTT
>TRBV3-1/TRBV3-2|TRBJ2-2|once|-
CASSQDWRLNTGELFF
TGTGCCAGCAGCCAAGATTGGCGGCTGAACACCGGGGAGCTGTTTTTT
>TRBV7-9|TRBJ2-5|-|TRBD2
CASSTRTSGRAGETQYF
TGTGCCAGCAGCACCCGGACTAGCGGGAGGGCCGGGGAGACCCAGTACTTC
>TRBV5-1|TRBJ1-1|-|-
CASSFPDSANTEAFF
TGCGCCAGCAGCTTCCCTGACAGTGCGAACACTGAAGCTTTCTTT
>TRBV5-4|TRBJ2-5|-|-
CASSLAGQQETQYF
TGTGCCAGCAGCTTGGCCGGACAGCAAGAGACCCAGTACTTC
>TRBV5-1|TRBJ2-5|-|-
CASSLGQSGGETQYF
TGCGCCAGCAGCCTAGGACAGTCTGGGGGAGAGACCCAGTACTTC
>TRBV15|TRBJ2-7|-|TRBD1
CATSTRQGEQYF
TGTGCCACCAGCACTAGACAGGGGGAGCAGTACTTC
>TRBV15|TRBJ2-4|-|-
CATSTAGELAKNIQYF
TGTGCCACCAGCACTGCAGGGGAACTAGCCAAAAACATTCAGTACTTC